A single sample is the source of the 14 T cell receptor beta chains below, sequenced in a study of shared clonotypes between healthy human individuals. Sequenced by immunoSEQ multiplex PCR; TCRdb stores in-frame clones only, minus some. Among some 2,000,000 clones listed, approximately 94% were seen once. The naive CD8 subset, CD45RO-negative cells positively selected for CCR7, excluded terminally differentiated effector memory CD45RA+ cells. Sequenced sample: naive CD8+ T cells sorted from blood. These receptors were collected from a man younger than 30 in good health.

As for this clone: Other DNA sequences in the sample encode the same CDR3. The rearrangement links TRBV6-1 to TRBJ2-7, with TRBD1 identical over 7 bases. Losses at the gene ends were 6 bases for V and 2 bases for J; bases not matched to a gene: 4. This CDR3 is built from 13 residues. Per the germline V gene, CDR1 is MNHNS and CDR2 is SASEGT. CDR3 nucleotide sequence: TGTGCCAGCAGCTCGAGGGGGCCCTACGAGCAGTACTTC. This encodes CASSSRGPYEQYF.

This chain joins TRBV7-9 and TRBJ2-3, with D possibly TRBD2 on 5 matching bases. V lost 1 base to trimming and J lost 3 bases, with 17 bases between them. CDR1 is SEHNR and CDR2 is FQNEAQ in the germline V gene (reference sequence). This CDR3 region has 17 residues. The CDR3 spells CASSLERVGLLTDTQYF. The CDR3 bases are TGTGCCAGCAGCTTAGAGAGGGTCGGACTGTTGACAGATACGCAGTATTTT.

The chain links TRBV12-1 to TRBJ2-2; the D segment call TRBD2 is taken from the table without a DNA check. TRBV12-1 is an annotated pseudogene. The CDR3 has 18 amino acids. Here the CDR3 reads CASSFAQLAGDRPGELFF. The CDR3 DNA reads TGTGCCAGCAGCTTTGCGCAGCTAGCGGGAGACCGTCCCGGGGAGCTGTTTTTT.

This clone was seen a handful of times. The CDR3 nucleotides are TGTGCCAGCAGCCCGGACTTCTACGAGCAGTACTTC. Amino acid sequence: CASSPDFYEQYF. V is TRBV7-9 and J is TRBJ2-7; TRBD2 might be the D (5 bases). CDR3 length: 12 amino acids. Germline lookup yields CDR1 SEHNR and CDR2 FQNEAQ (reference sequence). Deletions cut 5 bases from V and 3 bases from J, with 8 bases between.

The genes are TRBV5-6 and TRBJ1-2, with 8 bases fitting TRBD1. Germline CDR1 SGHDT, CDR2 YYEEEE. The CDR3 runs to 17 residues. Losses at the gene ends were 4 bases for V and 0 bases for J; bases not matched to a gene: 11. The CDR3 protein is CASSLTGEFGANYGYTF. The DNA for the CDR3 is TGTGCCAGCAGCCTGACAGGGGAGTTCGGGGCTAACTATGGCTACACCTTC.

The chain employs TRBV5-6 and TRBJ2-7; D unclear. This CDR3 has 13 amino acids. Germline-derived CDR1 and CDR2 are SGHDT and YYEEEE. V dropped 0 bases and J dropped 3 bases, with 7 bases sitting between them. The CDR3 bases are TGTGCCAGCAGCTTGGCAGAAAACTACGAGCAGTACTTC. Its protein product is CASSLAENYEQYF.

The rearrangement links TRBV10-3 to TRBJ2-7; D not certain. The CDR3 consists of 13 residues. From germline, CDR1 is ENHRY and CDR2 SYGVKD. V was clipped by 7 bases and J by 1 base, with 11 bases between them. As DNA, the CDR3 is TGTGCCATCACTAATACGGATTCCTACGAGCAGTACTTC. Its translation: CAITNTDSYEQYF.

Regarding this clone: The same CDR3 arises from other DNA sequences in this sample as well. The rearrangement uses TRBV7-9 and TRBJ1-2, with 8 bases lining up with TRBD1. CDR3 length equals 13 residues. Germline V gene sequence: CDR1 SEHNR, CDR2 FQNEAQ (reference sequence). Unmatched junction bases numbered 6, after V lost 4 bases and J lost 8 bases. CDR3 protein: CASSSGQGWGYTF. The CDR3 DNA is TGTGCCAGCAGCTCCGGACAGGGCTGGGGCTACACCTTC. Full variable domain (rest looked up from reference TRBV7-9 and TRBJ1-2): DTGVSQNPRHKITKRGQNVTFRCDPISEHNRLYWYRQTLGQGPEFLTYFQNEAQLEKSRLLSDRFSAERPKGSFSTLEIQRTEQGDSAMYLCASSSGQGWGYTFGSGTRLTVV.

The rearrangement links TRBV7-9 to TRBJ1-4; D perhaps matches TRBD1 (6 bases). Germline CDR1 and CDR2: SEHNR and FQNEAQ (reference sequence). CDR3 length equals 19 residues. Trimming removed 1 base from V and 0 bases from J, with 18 bases in between. CDR3 coding DNA: TGTGCCAGCAGCTTAGAAGATGCGGGGGCCGGTGCAACTAATGAAAAACTGTTTTTT. It codes for CASSLEDAGAGATNEKLFF.

The rearrangement joins TRBV10-3 to TRBJ2-5; D unresolved. The CDR3 runs 13 residues. V shed 2 bases and J shed 5 bases, with 9 bases lying between them. Germline values: CDR1 ENHRY, CDR2 SYGVKD. This CDR3 is CAISELSVETQYF. CDR3 DNA sequence: TGTGCCATCAGTGAGCTCTCGGTGGAGACCCAGTACTTC.

This clone was seen a single time. The gene calls are TRBV5-1 and TRBJ1-2; maybe TRBD1 (5 bases). The V gene lost 7 bases and the J gene lost 3 bases, with 16 bases spanning the gap. Germline values: CDR1 SGHRS, CDR2 YFSETQ. This CDR3 contains 14 residues. The CDR3 nucleotides are TGCGCCAGCGGCAGTGGCGACAGTTACTATGGCTACACCTTC. Translated, it gives CASGSGDSYYGYTF.

This rearrangement joins TRBV28 to TRBJ2-1; D is unresolved. This CDR3 has 13 residues. Germline CDR1 reads MDHEN; CDR2 reads SYDVKM. Between the trimmed V and J ends, which lost 6 bases and 7 bases, there was a span of 13 bases. The CDR3 sequence: CASSFPGANEQFF. DNA for the CDR3: TGTGCCAGCAGCTTTCCCGGTGCTAATGAGCAGTTCTTC.

The DNA of the CDR3 is TGTGCCAGCAGTTACTCGGGGGCTGGGGGCTACACCTTC. Its protein is CASSYSGAGGYTF. The chain is built from TRBV6-5 and TRBJ1-2, with D possibly matching TRBD1 (6 bases). Trimming cost V 0 bases and J 8 bases, with 10 bases left between them. This CDR3 contains 13 residues. CDR1 is MNHEY and CDR2 is SVGAGI in the germline V gene.

The chain joins TRBV6-5 to TRBJ2-7; no firm D call. Looked up from germline, CDR1 is MNHEY and CDR2 is SVGAGI. V was shortened by 5 bases and J by 6 bases, with 14 bases between the two germline ends. This CDR3 is 13 amino acids long. The CDR3 DNA reads TGTGCCAGCAGTCCCCTCCGTCGAGGCGAGCAGTACTTC. Amino acid sequence: CASSPLRRGEQYF.